The clone carrying this T cell receptor beta chain was seen a handful of times. Its antigen is unknown. In germline, CDR1 is SGDLS, CDR2 YYNGEE. This CDR3 region has 17 residues. The trim removed 0 bases at V and 7 bases at J, leaving 10 bases unmatched. This record belongs to a study of cytomegalovirus exposure and HLA in healthy donors. Study findings and constraints: Investigators reported 150 to 200 TCR beta chains as tied to cytomegalovirus.

The PCR was carried out with 60 Vbeta primers and 13 Jbeta primers. TCRdb's table, derived via immunoSEQ multiplex PCR, lists solely in-frame clones and lacks some. The sample consists of 150,000 to 200,000 clones, 84% of them appearing once. The J gene is TRBJ1-3, the V gene TRBV9; 10 bases map to TRBD1. This sequence was found in a girl aged 5-17 years in good health and CMV-seropositive. Sequencing input: PBMCs. DNA for the CDR3: TGTGCCAGCAGCGTAGCTTCTTCGGGACAGGGGCCGAACACCATATATTTT. This translates into CASSVASSGQGPNTIYF. Looking up the rest from reference TRBV9 and TRBJ1-3 gives the full variable domain: DSGVTQTPKHLITATGQRVTLRCSPRSGDLSVYWYQQSLDQGLQFLIQYYNGEERAKGNILERFSAQQFPDLHSELNLSSLELGDSALYFCASSVASSGQGPNTIYFGEGSWLTVV.